This T cell receptor (beta chain) came from a study of T-cell memory formation after mild COVID-19. In the study overall: Largely donor-specific sequence clusters came from a couple of donors.

Trimming took off 5 bases at V and 2 bases at J, with 10 bases between the two ends. Germline lookup yields CDR1 SGHRS and CDR2 YFSETQ. CDR3 length equals 13 residues. General observations from the study: Prior to infection, memory already included some responding clones, suggesting cross-reactive memory joined. Whether second-wave clones peaking at day 37 were SARS-CoV-2 specific went unconfirmed. Day 15 to 85 contracting clones showed balanced CD4/CD8; later expanders leaned CD4+.

On this clonotype itself: Its antigen remains unidentified.

TCRdb reprocessed the 5' RACE reads via MiXCR and lists one record per CDR3 protein. The top ten clones hold around 13% of a sample with roughly 120,000 distinct CDR3 sequences, approximately 15% of them seen once. The sequence was obtained from an adult woman who had mild COVID-19 (a few samples of this study predate the infection). Cell type and time point are not known. The sequenced sample consisted of PBMCs or a T cell subset sorted from them (not recorded which). The rearrangement links TRBV5-1 to TRBJ2-5, with D perhaps matching TRBD1 (5 bases). The CDR3 reads CASRKTGQETQYF. The DNA for the CDR3 is TGCGCCAGCAGGAAAACAGGACAAGAGACCCAGTACTTC.